These 2 T cell receptor beta chains originate from one sample sequenced in a study of cytomegalovirus exposure and HLA in healthy donors. PCR involved 60 Vbeta and 13 Jbeta primers. Profiled with immunoSEQ multiplex PCR; TCRdb holds only in-frame clones, not every one. The profile shows almost 200,000 clones, around 79% of them singletons. Source material: PBMCs. These receptors all stem from a male donor in good health and CMV-seropositive.

This sequence joins TRBV2 and TRBJ2-7; D gene ambiguous. Looked up from germline, CDR1 is SNHLY and CDR2 is FYNNEI. Trimming shortened V by 5 bases and J by 3 bases, and 5 bases separated the two germline ends. This CDR3 has 11 residues. The chain's CDR3 is CASSYNYEQYF. CDR3 nucleotides: TGTGCCAGCAGTTACAACTACGAGCAGTACTTC.

V usage is TRBV5-1 and J usage is TRBJ2-3, with a tentative D call TRBD1 (6 bases). The V end lost 2 bases, the J end lost 5 bases, and 15 bases lay between the germline ends. The length of the CDR3 is 15 residues. Germline CDR1 SGHRS, CDR2 YFSETQ. CDR3 in DNA: TGCGCCAGCAGCTTAGGGACAACCTCGGGAGATACGCAGTATTTT. Translating it yields CASSLGTTSGDTQYF. The whole variable domain, filled in from reference TRBV5-1 and TRBJ2-3, reads KAGVTQTPRYLIKTRGQQVTLSCSPISGHRSVSWYQQTPGQGLQFLFEYFSETQRNKGNFPGRFSGRQFSNSRSEMNVSTLELGDSALYLCASSLGTTSGDTQYFGPGTRLTVL.